The 20 T cell receptor beta chains given below trace back to one sample, sequenced in a study of neoadjuvant nivolumab and ipilimumab in lung cancer. The table came from immunoSEQ multiplex PCR; TCRdb's copy has only in-frame clones and leaves some out. The profile shows 30,000 or so clones, 92% of them singletons. Sample: peripheral blood, taken after neoadjuvant nivolumab, alone or with ipilimumab, at or shortly before surgery. These receptors were taken from an adult with non-small cell lung cancer.

The chain has TRBV6-1 and TRBJ2-1, with unresolved D. Germline CDR1 reads MNHNS; CDR2 reads SASEGT. Between the trimmed V and J ends, which lost 0 bases and 1 base, there was a span of 7 bases. CDR3 length: 15 residues. The CDR3 loop reads CASSEAGISYNEQFF. The CDR3, as DNA: TGTGCCAGCAGTGAAGCAGGGATATCCTACAATGAGCAGTTCTTC.

The chain is built from TRBV11-2 and TRBJ1-1; D uncertain. From germline, CDR1 is SGHAT and CDR2 FQNNGV. V dropped 6 bases and J dropped 3 bases, with 14 bases sitting between them. The CDR3 has 14 amino acids. CDR3 region: CASSPLAGYTEAFF. CDR3 coding DNA: TGTGCCAGCAGTCCACTTGCAGGTTACACTGAAGCTTTCTTT.

The gene calls are TRBV6-5 and TRBJ2-7, with 7 positions matching TRBD2. CDR3 size: 13 residues. Germline V gene lookup returns CDR1 MNHEY and CDR2 SVGAGI. The J segment lost 3 bases and the V segment lost 6 bases, leaving 5 bases of the junction unmatched. The CDR3 sequence: CASSRGGVYEQYF. CDR3 sequence (DNA): TGTGCCAGCAGCCGTGGGGGGGTCTACGAGCAGTACTTC.

This chain connects TRBV6-1 to TRBJ2-2; D is tentatively TRBD1 or TRBD2 (6 bases each). V lost 6 bases, J lost 5 bases, and 13 bases lay in between. This CDR3 has 14 amino acids. CDR1 and CDR2 from the germline V gene are MNHNS and SASEGT. For the CDR3, the DNA is TGTGCCAGCAGACCGGGGGCGCCTACCGGGGAGCTGTTTTTT. Amino acid sequence: CASRPGAPTGELFF.

The genes are TRBV27 and TRBJ2-5; possibly TRBD1 for D (6 bases). Trimming shortened V by 5 bases and J by 2 bases, and 18 bases separated the two germline ends. Germline V lookup: CDR1 MNHEY, CDR2 SMNVEV (reference sequence). The length of the CDR3 is 16 residues. This chain's CDR3 is CASSPISGTRQETQYF. Here the CDR3 DNA reads TGTGCCAGCAGTCCGATCTCCGGGACACGTCAAGAGACCCAGTACTTC.

This sequence joins TRBV5-1 and TRBJ1-1; D is undetermined. V lost 4 bases, J lost 0 bases, and 13 bases lay in between. Looked up from germline, CDR1 is SGHRS and CDR2 is YFSETQ. This CDR3 spans 15 amino acids. CDR3 protein: CASSPQIGLNTEAFF. The CDR3, as DNA: TGCGCCAGCAGCCCTCAAATAGGGCTGAACACTGAAGCTTTCTTT. Full variable domain (remainder filled in from reference TRBV5-1 and TRBJ1-1): KAGVTQTPRYLIKTRGQQVTLSCSPISGHRSVSWYQQTPGQGLQFLFEYFSETQRNKGNFPGRFSGRQFSNSRSEMNVSTLELGDSALYLCASSPQIGLNTEAFFGQGTRLTVV.

The chain couples TRBV5-1 to TRBJ2-5, with 7 bases identical to TRBD1. CDR3 length: 15 residues. Germline trimming cut 4 bases from V and 3 bases from J; bases unmatched to any gene: 9. Germline-derived CDR1 and CDR2 are SGHRS and YFSETQ. This CDR3 is CASSRPGTEKETQYF. The DNA of the CDR3 is TGCGCCAGCAGCCGACCCGGGACAGAGAAAGAGACCCAGTACTTC.

The chain couples TRBV5-6 to TRBJ1-1; D is undetermined. Trimming pared 4 bases from V and 0 bases from J, leaving 13 bases between. The CDR3 contains 15 residues. From germline, CDR1 is SGHDT and CDR2 YYEEEE. DNA of the CDR3: TGTGCCAGCAGCCCCCTCGGCGGGCTGAACACTGAAGCTTTCTTT. This codes for CASSPLGGLNTEAFF.

V usage is TRBV27 and J usage is TRBJ2-2, with 8 bases identical to TRBD1. V shed 6 bases, J shed 3 bases, and the junction held 0 bases outside the gene matches. Germline lookup yields CDR1 MNHEY and CDR2 SMNVEV (reference sequence). This CDR3 comprises 13 residues. The DNA for the CDR3 is TGTGCCAGCAGGACAGGGGACACCGGGGAGCTGTTTTTT. Translation: CASRTGDTGELFF.

V usage is TRBV5-1 and J usage is TRBJ2-7, with 7 bases lining up with TRBD2. The V gene's germline CDR1 is SGHRS and CDR2 YFSETQ. This CDR3 has 15 residues. J lost 1 base, V lost 4 bases, and 8 bases had no gene match. In DNA form, the CDR3 reads TGCGCCAGCAGCCCCTGGTGGGGGGGTTCCTACGAGCAGTACTTC. Amino acid sequence: CASSPWWGGSYEQYF. The entire variable domain, with the rest obtained from reference TRBV5-1 and TRBJ2-7, is as follows: KAGVTQTPRYLIKTRGQQVTLSCSPISGHRSVSWYQQTPGQGLQFLFEYFSETQRNKGNFPGRFSGRQFSNSRSEMNVSTLELGDSALYLCASSPWWGGSYEQYFGPGTRLTVT.

The chain combines TRBV2 with TRBJ1-5, with a tentative D call TRBD1 (5 bases). This CDR3 is built from 15 residues. V shed 5 bases and J shed 9 bases, with 20 bases lying between them. CDR1 SNHLY and CDR2 FYNNEI come from the germline V gene. CDR3 bases: TGTGCCAGCAGTTTAAAGGACGGGGGGGGAGCGCCCCAGCATTTT. Translated, it gives CASSLKDGGGAPQHF.

The V call is TRBV9, the J call TRBJ1-2; D call uncertain. V lost 6 bases and J lost 4, with 22 bases in between. Germline V gene lookup returns CDR1 SGDLS and CDR2 YYNGEE. The CDR3 spans 16 residues. This CDR3 is CASTADGTDFAYGYTF. CDR3 DNA sequence: TGTGCCAGCACCGCGGACGGTACAGACTTTGCCTATGGCTACACCTTC.

This clone was recorded only once. The chain carries TRBV27 and TRBJ2-3; TRBD2 matches at 8 bases. The CDR3 consists of 16 residues. V trimming: 4 bases; J trimming: 2 bases; junction bases outside the gene matches: 8. Germline V gene lookup returns CDR1 MNHEY and CDR2 SMNVEV (reference sequence). The chain's CDR3 is CASSSTLSGVTDTQYF. CDR3 sequence (DNA): TGTGCCAGCAGTTCTACTCTTAGCGGGGTCACAGATACGCAGTATTTT.

The rearrangement joins TRBV29-1 to TRBJ2-7, with 10 bases fitting TRBD2. V shed 4 bases, J shed 2 bases, and the junction held 5 bases outside the gene matches. This CDR3 is built from 14 residues. Germline-derived CDR1 and CDR2 are SQVTM and ANQGSEA. This chain's CDR3 is CSVGEAGGPYEQYF. DNA of the CDR3: TGCAGCGTTGGGGAAGCGGGAGGGCCCTACGAGCAGTACTTC.

The chain recombines TRBV11-1 with TRBJ2-5, with a possible D match to TRBD2 (5 bases). Trimming removed 2 bases at V and 0 bases at J, with 10 bases between. This CDR3 region has 15 residues. Germline V gives CDR1 SGHAT, CDR2 FQDESV (reference sequence). CDR3 nucleotides: TGTGCCAGCAGCTTACGTTCGGGGAACCAAGAGACCCAGTACTTC. It yields the protein CASSLRSGNQETQYF.

V usage is TRBV6-1 and J usage is TRBJ2-3; D may be TRBD1 or TRBD2 (5 bases each). CDR3 length: 17 residues. Trimming took off 1 base at V and 1 base at J, with 15 bases between the two ends. Germline values: CDR1 MNHNS, CDR2 SASEGT. CDR3 DNA sequence: TGTGCCAGCAGTGAAGTACTGTCGGGACGCCGCACAGATACGCAGTATTTT. Encoded protein: CASSEVLSGRRTDTQYF.

This chain connects TRBV18 to TRBJ2-7, with D uncertain. Looked up from germline, CDR1 is KGHSH and CDR2 is LQKENI. The CDR3 length is 15 residues. Trimming took off 3 bases at V and 5 bases at J, with 17 bases between the two ends. The CDR3 loop reads CASSPRTISDHEQYF. The CDR3 DNA sequence: TGTGCCAGCTCACCGAGGACGATAAGCGACCACGAGCAGTACTTC.

This clone was observed a few times. V and J are TRBV5-1 and TRBJ2-5; TRBD2 matches 7 bases. The V gene end was trimmed by 0 bases and the J gene end by 3 bases; junction bases not matched to a gene: 8. Germline V gene lookup returns CDR1 SGHRS and CDR2 YFSETQ. The CDR3 loop spans 16 amino acids. The CDR3 loop is CASSLALGGSEETQYF. The CDR3 DNA reads as TGCGCCAGCAGCTTGGCGCTGGGAGGGTCAGAAGAGACCCAGTACTTC.

This rearrangement joins TRBV5-1 to TRBJ2-1; D unresolved. CDR3 length: 14 amino acids. In germline, CDR1 is SGHRS, CDR2 YFSETQ. The germline V and J ends were trimmed by 0 bases and 4 bases, with 8 bases remaining between them. The CDR3 spells CASSLGAEYNEQFF. The CDR3, as DNA: TGCGCCAGCAGCTTGGGGGCAGAGTACAATGAGCAGTTCTTC. Combining the CDR3 with reference TRBV5-1 and TRBJ2-1 gives the whole variable domain KAGVTQTPRYLIKTRGQQVTLSCSPISGHRSVSWYQQTPGQGLQFLFEYFSETQRNKGNFPGRFSGRQFSNSRSEMNVSTLELGDSALYLCASSLGAEYNEQFFGPGTRLTVL.

This clone has only one observation. V and J are TRBV6-5 and TRBJ2-3; 9 nucleotides align to TRBD2. V lost 6 bases and J lost 3; bases outside the gene matches: 4. The CDR3 contains 14 residues. The germline V gene encodes CDR1 MNHEY and CDR2 SVGAGI. The CDR3 bases are TGTGCCAGCAGGCGGGAGGGCCTAACAGATACGCAGTATTTT. This encodes CASRREGLTDTQYF.